These 15 T cell receptor beta chains were all obtained from the same sample, sequenced in a study of shared clonotypes between healthy human individuals. The assay was immunoSEQ multiplex PCR, and TCRdb's table has in-frame clones only and misses some. The sample has some 2,000,000 clones, around 95% seen once. The sequenced sample consisted of naive CD4+ T cells sorted from blood. The sample's subset: CD45RA+ positively selected. Source of these receptors: a man between 18 and 29 years old in good health.

In DNA, the CDR3 is TGTGCCAGCAGTGAGACAGGGCTCTCTACCTACGAGCAGTACTTC. Its protein product is CASSETGLSTYEQYF. The rearrangement joins TRBV25-1 to TRBJ2-5, with 7 positions matching TRBD1. The last part of the DNA fits TRBJ2-7 better; the J call may be wrong. CDR3 length: 15 residues. Germline V lookup: CDR1 MGHDK, CDR2 SYGVNS.

This chain uses TRBV27 with TRBJ2-1, with D perhaps TRBD2 (5 bases). V lost 7 bases and J 0 bases, leaving 10 bases between the germline ends. The germline CDR1 and CDR2 sequences are MNHEY and SMNVEV (reference sequence). This CDR3 has 14 amino acids. The CDR3 reads CASTSIYSYNEQFF. The CDR3 DNA reads TGTGCCAGCACTAGCATCTACTCCTACAATGAGCAGTTCTTC.

The chain combines TRBV7-9 with TRBJ2-1, with 9 nucleotides matching TRBD2. The germline V gene has CDR1 SEHNR and CDR2 FQNEAQ (reference sequence). The CDR3 spans 16 residues. The V segment lost 3 bases and the J segment 6 bases; nucleotides outside the gene matches: 9. The CDR3 region has the DNA TGTGCCAGCAGCTTCCTCGGAGCGGGAGGTGGCAATGAGCAGTTCTTC. Encoded protein: CASSFLGAGGGNEQFF.

The chain combines TRBV7-9 with TRBJ2-1; 8 bases fit TRBD2. The V gene's germline CDR1 is SEHNR and CDR2 FQNEAQ (reference sequence). Trimming took 5 bases from V and 3 from J; bases not matched to a gene: 12. The CDR3 covers 17 residues. The CDR3 here is CASSRHFSGSNYNEQFF. CDR3 DNA: TGTGCCAGCAGCCGTCACTTCAGCGGGAGTAACTACAATGAGCAGTTCTTC.

This clone showed up just once. This CDR3 is also generated by other DNA sequences in the sample. The chain's CDR3 is CASSLTGGGEKLFF. The DNA of the CDR3 is TGTGCCAGCAGTCTAACAGGGGGAGGGGAAAAACTGTTTTTT. V and J are TRBV28 and TRBJ1-4; 8 nucleotides line up with TRBD1. V lost 5 bases and J lost 8; bases outside the gene matches: 7. Germline V lookup: CDR1 MDHEN, CDR2 SYDVKM. The CDR3 covers 14 residues.

Concerning this clone: Other DNA sequences in the sample encode the same CDR3. The rearrangement links TRBV19 to TRBJ2-4, with D maybe TRBD2 (7 bases). CDR3 length: 16 amino acids. Trimming shortened V by 7 bases and J by 1 base, and 17 bases separated the two germline ends. Germline V lookup: CDR1 LNHDA, CDR2 SQIVND (reference sequence). The CDR3 loop is CASTTGGRVAKNIQYF. Written as DNA, the CDR3 is TGTGCCAGTACCACGGGGGGCAGGGTCGCCAAAAACATTCAGTACTTC.

The genes are TRBV12-5 and TRBJ2-7; D call uncertain. The V gene's germline CDR1 is LGHNT and CDR2 FRNRAP. The CDR3 runs to 12 residues. V lost 5 bases and J 7 bases, leaving 12 bases between the germline ends. The CDR3 here is CASGTSFGEQYF. DNA for the CDR3: TGTGCTAGTGGTACGTCCTTTGGGGAGCAGTACTTC.

The chain combines TRBV6-1 with TRBJ2-3; D ambiguous. The CDR3 extends over 13 amino acids. V lost 6 bases and J 0 bases, leaving 7 bases between the germline ends. CDR1 is MNHNS, CDR2 SASEGT, per germline. The CDR3 region has the DNA TGTGCCAGCAGGCCTGTAAGCACAGATACGCAGTATTTT. Translating it yields CASRPVSTDTQYF.

The chain links TRBV6-6 to TRBJ2-7; 8 bases agree with TRBD2. The ends lost 7 bases at V and 6 bases at J; junction bases unmatched: 17. Looked up from germline, CDR1 is MNHNY and CDR2 is SVGAGI (reference sequence). This CDR3 is 16 amino acids long. The CDR3 loop is CASTIQGMRGVLEQYF. The CDR3 DNA follows: TGTGCCAGCACTATCCAAGGCATGCGGGGGGTACTCGAGCAGTACTTC.

This chain connects TRBV30 to TRBJ2-2; D is ambiguous. Between the trimmed V and J ends, which lost 0 bases and 4 bases, there was a span of 15 bases. The CDR3 sequence is 16 residues long. Germline V gene sequence: CDR1 GTSNPN, CDR2 SVGIG (reference sequence). The CDR3 sequence: CAWSVPVLGRTGELFF. The CDR3 DNA reads TGTGCCTGGAGTGTACCCGTACTCGGGCGCACCGGGGAGCTGTTTTTT.

This sequence joins TRBV28 and TRBJ2-7; TRBD1 agrees at 10 bases. Unmatched junction bases numbered 8, after V lost 6 bases and J lost 6 bases. The germline V gene has CDR1 MDHEN and CDR2 SYDVKM. This CDR3 is built from 14 residues. The CDR3 loop is CASRSGTGEGEQYF. DNA for the CDR3: TGTGCCAGCAGGTCCGGGACAGGGGAAGGCGAGCAGTACTTC.

The genes are TRBV30 and TRBJ2-7; 7 bases are a match to TRBD2. Trimming at V came to 3 bases and at J to 5 bases, leaving 7 bases not matched to a gene. The CDR3 spans 13 residues. Germline assignment: CDR1 GTSNPN and CDR2 SVGIG (reference sequence). CDR3 coding DNA: TGTGCCTGGAGCATCTTCAGCGGGAACGAGCAGTACTTC. Protein sequence: CAWSIFSGNEQYF.

This chain connects TRBV5-6 to TRBJ1-1; D unclear. The CDR3 consists of 14 residues. Germline-derived CDR1 and CDR2 are SGHDT and YYEEEE. The V end lost 1 base, the J end lost 7 bases, and 14 bases lay between the germline ends. The CDR3 DNA reads as TGTGCCAGCAGCTTGTGGTCTCAGGTACATGAAGCTTTCTTT. It specifies CASSLWSQVHEAFF.

The CDR3 DNA sequence: TGTGCCAGCAGTCCACCGGGGACCATTAATGAGCAGTTCTTC. Amino acid sequence: CASSPPGTINEQFF. This chain links TRBV28 with TRBJ2-1, with D perhaps given as TRBD1 or TRBD2 (5 bases each). Per germline, CDR1 MDHEN and CDR2 SYDVKM. The V end was cut by 5 bases, the J end by 7 bases, with 15 bases between. CDR3 length: 14 residues.

This clone came up many times. The gene calls are TRBV28 and TRBJ1-5; no clear D gene. Germline V lookup: CDR1 MDHEN, CDR2 SYDVKM. The CDR3 runs to 12 residues. V was pared by 6 bases and J by 7 bases, with 10 bases between. The CDR3 DNA reads TGTGCCAGCAGCCCCCTCGGGCAGCCCCAGCATTTT. It translates to CASSPLGQPQHF.